The entry that follows covers one TCR beta chain sequence. CDR1 DFQATT and CDR2 SNEGSKA come from the germline V gene (reference sequence). V dropped 3 bases and J dropped 8; count of bases not matched to a gene: 8. The CDR3 has 14 amino acids. This entry comes from a study of CD8 T cells in Susac syndrome. With random hexamers, reverse transcription was performed on about 0.45 to 1 ug of RNA. A multiplex approach, immunoSEQ multiplex PCR, amplified TCR beta CDR3 across 54 Vbeta and 13 Jbeta. TCRdb ran MiXCR on the immunoSEQ multiplex PCR reads and lists one entry per CDR3 protein. The sample gives around 130,000 distinct CDR3 sequences, 90% to 95% of which show up once; over 0.2% is in the top ten.

The TCR sequence derives from a human donor with multiple sclerosis. Sequencing input: CD8+ T cells from PBMCs. The chain recombines TRBV20-1 with TRBJ2-1, with 9 positions matching TRBD2. CDR3 sequence (DNA): TGCAGTGCTAGCCCGGCTAGCGGGATAGATGAGCAGTTCTTC. Its translation is CSASPASGIDEQFF.